The 23 T cell receptor beta chains reported below all come from one sample, sequenced in a study of T cell clones after liver transplantation (dated by TCRdb to the late 2010s). The library was generated by the immunoSEQ multiplex PCR assay. Here the immuneACCESS table is served through TCRdb, limited to in-frame sequences with V and J called. Missing clones are a known gap in these copies; in checked studies unresolved V genes cover under half, and the rest lacks a known reason. For this sample the table gives around 60,000 clones, of which about 64% were detected only once. In total, the top ten clones hold over 14% of the sample. What the time point label conveys for this sample: pre-transplant. The source material was CD4+ T cells from blood, sampled before liver transplant. These receptors came from a human donor who received a liver transplant.

The rearrangement joins TRBV4-2 to TRBJ2-5, with TRBD2 as a possible D gene (7 bases). The CDR3 consists of 14 residues. V was pared by 0 bases and J by 4 bases, with 9 bases between. Germline CDR1 is LGHNA and CDR2 is YNFKEQ. CDR3 region: CASSQDAGAETQYF. CDR3 sequence (DNA): TGTGCCAGCAGCCAAGATGCGGGGGCAGAGACCCAGTACTTC.

The V and J genes are TRBV7-2 and TRBJ2-3, with 7 bases identical to TRBD2. Germline V lookup: CDR1 SGHTA, CDR2 FQGNSA. The CDR3 sequence is 16 residues long. V lost 5 bases to trimming and J lost 6 bases; unmatched junction nucleotides: 14. CDR3 bases: TGTGCCAGCAGCATCCCCGGGACTACTCCCACGGATACGCAGTATTTT. This sequence encodes CASSIPGTTPTDTQYF. The entire variable domain, with the rest obtained from reference TRBV7-2 and TRBJ2-3, is as follows: GAGVSQSPSNKVTEKGKDVELRCDPISGHTALYWYRQSLGQGLEFLIYFQGNSAPDKSGLPSDRFSAERTGGSVSTLTIQRTQQEDSAVYLCASSIPGTTPTDTQYFGPGTRLTVL.

The CDR3 region has the DNA TGTGCCACCAAGCCGACAGGTGCTAACTATGGCTACACCTTC. Translated, it gives CATKPTGANYGYTF. The V and J genes are TRBV15 and TRBJ1-2, with D possibly being TRBD1 (6 bases). Germline loops: CDR1 LNHNV, CDR2 YYDKDF (reference sequence). V shed 7 bases and J shed 0 bases, with 12 bases lying between them. The CDR3 spans 14 residues.

Only a few counts were recorded for this clone. V is TRBV11-2 and J is TRBJ1-3, with 8 bases lining up with TRBD1. The germline V gene has CDR1 SGHAT and CDR2 FQNNGV. V gave up 3 bases and J gave up 0 bases; unmatched junction bases: 4. This CDR3 is 16 amino acids long. The CDR3 here is CASSLGQVNSGNTIYF. CDR3 DNA: TGTGCCAGCAGCTTGGGACAGGTCAACTCTGGAAACACCATATATTTT.

This chain uses TRBV5-1 with TRBJ2-2; the match to TRBD1 covers 8 bases. Germline assignment: CDR1 SGHRS and CDR2 YFSETQ. V lost 0 bases, J lost 2 bases, and 3 bases stayed unmatched. This CDR3 has 16 residues. DNA of the CDR3: TGCGCCAGCAGCTTGGGGGGACAGGTTAACACCGGGGAGCTGTTTTTT. The encoded protein is CASSLGGQVNTGELFF.

This clone was seen repeatedly, ten times or more. The chain recombines TRBV27 with TRBJ2-7, with no clear D. Per the germline V gene, CDR1 is MNHEY and CDR2 is SMNVEV (reference sequence). V lost 4 bases to trimming and J lost 9 bases, with 16 bases between them. The CDR3 is 13 residues long. The CDR3 protein is CASSYRVLDGQYF. As DNA, the CDR3 is TGTGCCAGCAGTTACCGGGTCCTGGATGGGCAGTACTTC.

The chain carries TRBV5-6 and TRBJ2-1, with D perhaps matching TRBD1 (6 bases). The V gene's germline CDR1 is SGHDT and CDR2 YYEEEE. This CDR3 contains 11 residues. Trimming removed 5 bases at V and 9 bases at J, with 9 bases between. CDR3 in amino acids: CASSRQAEQFF. CDR3 DNA: TGTGCCAGCAGTAGACAGGCTGAGCAGTTCTTC.

A note on this clone: Distinct nucleotide sequences in the sample also encode this CDR3. The chain has TRBV6-5 and TRBJ2-2; 8 bases agree with TRBD1. Germline trimming cut 9 bases from V and 3 bases from J; bases unmatched to any gene: 6. Germline V gene lookup returns CDR1 MNHEY and CDR2 SVGAGI. This CDR3 region has 14 residues. CDR3: CASRGTGDTGELFF. CDR3 DNA: TGTGCCAGTAGGGGGACAGGAGACACCGGGGAGCTGTTTTTT.

This clone was seen a few times. The genes are TRBV9 and TRBJ1-1, with TRBD1 matching over 9 bases. CDR1 SGDLS and CDR2 YYNGEE come from the germline V gene. Trimming cost V 2 bases and J 1 base; bases outside gene matches: 18. The CDR3 length is 20 residues. CDR3 sequence (DNA): TGTGCCAGCAGCGTCGAGGGCCTAGGGACAGGGATGGTCGGGAACACTGAAGCTTTCTTT. Its translation: CASSVEGLGTGMVGNTEAFF.

The J gene is TRBJ1-6, the V gene TRBV28; weak D call: TRBD1 (5 bases). CDR3 size: 14 residues. Germline values: CDR1 MDHEN, CDR2 SYDVKM. Trimming took off 6 bases at V and 6 bases at J, with 12 bases between the two ends. CDR3 amino acids: CASSEGVFNSPLHF. Written as DNA, the CDR3 is TGTGCCAGCAGCGAAGGGGTGTTTAATTCACCCCTCCACTTT.

The CDR3 nucleotides are TGCGCCAGCAGCGTTGACAGGGAGGCCTACGAGCAGTACTTC. This codes for CASSVDREAYEQYF. The chain joins TRBV5-1 to TRBJ2-7, with D maybe TRBD1 (7 bases). The V gene's germline CDR1 is SGHRS and CDR2 YFSETQ. The CDR3 has 14 amino acids. Trimming stripped 4 bases from V and 2 bases from J, with 13 bases between.

The DNA of the CDR3 is TGTGCCAGCAGCCCTGACAGCCATATGAGCTCTGGAAACACCATATATTTT. Its protein product is CASSPDSHMSSGNTIYF. The chain carries TRBV5-6 and TRBJ1-3; possibly TRBD1 for D (5 bases). The V and J ends lost 4 bases and 0 bases respectively, with 17 bases between them. The CDR3 totals 17 residues. CDR1 is SGHDT and CDR2 is YYEEEE in the germline V gene.

J is TRBJ2-2 and V is TRBV28; TRBD1 matches at 8 bases. From germline, CDR1 is MDHEN and CDR2 SYDVKM. The CDR3 has 15 residues. V shed 7 bases, J shed 7 bases, and the junction held 11 bases outside the gene matches. The CDR3 bases are TGTGCCAGCACCTGGGGGACAGGCGATAACGGGGAGCTGTTTTTT. It translates to CASTWGTGDNGELFF.

This clone occurred once. In DNA form, the CDR3 reads TGTGCCAGCAGCGTAGACGCAGGATTCAGGAATTCACCCCTCCACTTT. Amino acid sequence: CASSVDAGFRNSPLHF. This chain joins TRBV9 and TRBJ1-6; D gene uncertain. The CDR3 is 16 residues long. Germline assignment: CDR1 SGDLS and CDR2 YYNGEE. Trimming took 0 bases from V and 7 from J, leaving 14 bases between them.

The V call is TRBV30, the J call TRBJ1-4; weak D call: TRBD1 (6 bases). From germline, CDR1 is GTSNPN and CDR2 SVGIG (reference sequence). This CDR3 comprises 13 residues. V was cut by 1 base and J by 8 bases, with 11 bases left in between. CDR3 loop: CAWSAGVEEKLFF. As DNA, the CDR3 is TGTGCCTGGAGTGCAGGGGTGGAGGAAAAACTGTTTTTT.

V and J are TRBV6-1 and TRBJ1-1; D is perhaps TRBD1 (6 bases). The CDR3 spans 12 residues. Germline V lookup: CDR1 MNHNS, CDR2 SASEGT. Trimming left V 3 bases short and J 11 bases short, with 13 bases between. The DNA of the CDR3 is TGTGCCAGCAGTGAGAGCAGGGGCGGGGCTTTCTTT. As protein: CASSESRGGAFF.

CDR3 nucleotides: TGTGCCAGCAGTGCGGCCGGGGGTCAAGGAAGAGATACGCAGTATTTT. It translates to CASSAAGGQGRDTQYF. The chain recombines TRBV6-4 with TRBJ2-3; D may be TRBD2 (6 bases). V lost 4 bases and J 5 bases, leaving 19 bases between the germline ends. This CDR3 spans 16 amino acids. Germline V gene lookup returns CDR1 MRHNA and CDR2 SNTAGT.

The V and J genes are TRBV14 and TRBJ2-3, with D maybe TRBD2 (5 bases). Germline V gene lookup returns CDR1 SGHDN and CDR2 FVKESK. The CDR3 has 12 residues. Trimming cost V 2 bases and J 8 bases, with 8 bases left between them. CDR3 bases: TGTGCCAGCAGCCAACCCGGGGTTACGCAGTATTTT. This translates into CASSQPGVTQYF.

The rearrangement joins TRBV18 to TRBJ2-2; 8 nucleotides align to TRBD1. Per the germline V gene, CDR1 is KGHSH and CDR2 is LQKENI. CDR3 length equals 17 residues. With V trimmed by 4 bases and J by 3 bases, 10 bases remained unmatched. CDR3: CASSLPRTGTYTGELFF. As DNA, the CDR3 is TGTGCCAGCTCACTACCCCGGACAGGGACCTACACCGGGGAGCTGTTTTTT.

The chain employs TRBV18 and TRBJ2-7; the D gene is possibly TRBD2 (6 bases). Germline-derived CDR1 and CDR2 are KGHSH and LQKENI. CDR3 length: 14 amino acids. Trimming removed 0 bases from V and 2 bases from J, with 8 bases in between. The CDR3 protein is CASSPPGTPYEQYF. DNA for the CDR3: TGTGCCAGCTCACCACCAGGGACTCCCTACGAGCAGTACTTC.

The chain has TRBV6-6 and TRBJ1-2; tentative D call: TRBD1 (6 bases). The V end was cut by 4 bases, the J end by 7 bases, with 22 bases between. This CDR3 contains 16 residues. Germline V gene lookup returns CDR1 MNHNY and CDR2 SVGAGI (reference sequence). In DNA, the CDR3 is TGTGCCAGCAGTTTACCGGGACACCGGTGGTTAGGTGGCTACACCTTC. It encodes CASSLPGHRWLGGYTF.

This clone was counted only a few times. V and J are TRBV7-3 and TRBJ2-2, with a tentative D call TRBD1 (5 bases). V lost 2 bases and J lost 7, with 11 bases in between. Germline V CDR1 and CDR2: SGHTA, FQGTGA. CDR3 length: 14 residues. CDR3 amino acids: CASSLVQGFGELFF. The CDR3 DNA is TGTGCCAGCAGCTTAGTGCAGGGCTTCGGGGAGCTGTTTTTT.

The chain has TRBV9 and TRBJ2-2, with TRBD1 matching 9 bases. This CDR3 comprises 15 residues. In germline, CDR1 is SGDLS, CDR2 YYNGEE. V gave up 2 bases and J gave up 4 bases; unmatched junction bases: 3. CDR3 amino acids: CASSVGTGFTGELFF. The CDR3 region has the DNA TGTGCCAGCAGCGTCGGGACAGGGTTCACCGGGGAGCTGTTTTTT.